What follows are 21 T cell receptor beta chains derived from one specimen sequenced in a study of control samples from healthy donors and cancer patients. Measured with immunoSEQ multiplex PCR; TCRdb has only the in-frame clones, and not every one. Of 130,000 to 150,000 clones in the sample, approximately 94% were seen once. The specimen was blood. The origin of the receptors is a man aged 18 to 29 in good health.

J is TRBJ1-1 and V is TRBV12-3 or TRBV12-4, with 7 bases matching TRBD1. The CDR3 has 12 residues. Trimming at V came to 4 bases and at J to 8 bases, leaving 4 bases not matched to a gene. This chain's CDR3 is CASSSTGNEAFF. CDR3 DNA sequence: TGTGCCAGCAGTTCGACAGGGAACGAAGCTTTCTTT.

The rearrangement joins TRBV11-1 to TRBJ1-1, with D maybe TRBD1 (5 bases). CDR1 is SGHAT and CDR2 is FQDESV in the germline V gene (reference sequence). Trimming cost V 6 bases and J 5 bases, with 10 bases left between them. The CDR3 sequence is 12 residues long. The CDR3 loop is CASSSGYTEAFF. The CDR3 DNA follows: TGTGCCAGCAGTTCAGGGTATACTGAAGCTTTCTTT.

This chain joins TRBV7-3 and TRBJ2-7; the D call may be TRBD1 or TRBD2 (5 bases each). The CDR3 runs to 13 residues. Germline loops: CDR1 SGHTA, CDR2 FQGTGA. V lost 5 bases to trimming and J lost 7 bases, with 15 bases between them. In DNA form, the CDR3 reads TGTGCCAGCAGCGCCCGACAGCGGTCTGAGCAGTACTTC. Its protein is CASSARQRSEQYF.

The CDR3 spells CASSLRAGGILSGELFF. CDR3 coding DNA: TGTGCCAGCAGCTTAAGGGCGGGGGGGATCCTCTCCGGGGAGCTGTTTTTT. This chain joins TRBV11-2 and TRBJ2-2, with 9 bases fitting TRBD2. Germline loops: CDR1 SGHAT, CDR2 FQNNGV. The CDR3 length is 17 residues. The V segment lost 2 bases and the J segment 6 bases; nucleotides outside the gene matches: 10.

The rearrangement links TRBV5-4 to TRBJ2-7; D may match TRBD1 or TRBD2 (5 bases each). The CDR3 spans 15 residues. V shed 4 bases and J shed 3 bases, with 17 bases lying between them. The germline V gene encodes CDR1 SGHNT and CDR2 YYREEE (reference sequence). The CDR3 sequence: CASSPNFGTDYEQYF. In DNA, the CDR3 is TGTGCCAGCAGCCCCAACTTCGGGACGGACTACGAGCAGTACTTC.

This sequence joins TRBV15 and TRBJ1-6; D is ambiguous. Trimming took 3 bases from V and 6 from J, leaving 12 bases between them. Germline V CDR1 and CDR2: LNHNV, YYDKDF (reference sequence). The CDR3 is made up of 15 amino acids. CDR3 bases: TGTGCCACCAGCAGCCGGCAGAGCCTTAATTCACCCCTCCACTTT. Amino acids: CATSSRQSLNSPLHF.

J is TRBJ1-2 and V is TRBV27; D remains unclear. V was pared by 2 bases and J by 4 bases, with 8 bases between. Germline CDR1 and CDR2: MNHEY and SMNVEV (reference sequence). This CDR3 contains 13 residues. CDR3 nucleotides: TGTGCCAGCAGTTTAGGCCGGAGCTATGGCTACACCTTC. It is translated as CASSLGRSYGYTF.

This clone occurred once. Other DNA sequences in the sample encode the same CDR3. The chain links TRBV29-1 to TRBJ1-5; 9 bases map to TRBD1. The germline gives CDR1 SQVTM, CDR2 ANQGSEA. V shed 6 bases and J 6 bases; nucleotides not matched to a gene: 3. CDR3 length: 12 residues. This CDR3 reads CSVRGQGQPQHF. In nucleotides, the CDR3 is TGCAGCGTAAGGGGACAGGGTCAGCCCCAGCATTTT.

This rearrangement joins TRBV6-6 to TRBJ1-2; D is unclear. The CDR3 length is 16 residues. Germline V CDR1 and CDR2: MNHNY, SVGAGI (reference sequence). The V gene lost 1 base and the J gene lost 6 bases, with 18 bases spanning the gap. Here the CDR3 DNA reads TGTGCCAGCAGTTACTTTGCCGGGAAAAAGGTTGATGGCTACACCTTC. Translating it yields CASSYFAGKKVDGYTF.

The rearrangement uses TRBV20-1 and TRBJ1-1, with D unclear. Germline values: CDR1 DFQATT, CDR2 SNEGSKA (reference sequence). This CDR3 comprises 11 residues. The V end was cut by 6 bases, the J end by 0 bases, with 5 bases between. CDR3: CSARMNTEAFF. In nucleotides, the CDR3 is TGCAGTGCAAGAATGAACACTGAAGCTTTCTTT.

The chain's CDR3 is CASSLLESNTGELFF. CDR3 DNA: TGTGCCAGCAGTTTACTAGAGTCTAACACCGGGGAGCTGTTTTTT. The V call is TRBV28, the J call TRBJ2-2; D ambiguous. Germline loops: CDR1 MDHEN, CDR2 SYDVKM. V shed 2 bases and J shed 2 bases, with 9 bases lying between them. The CDR3 is made up of 15 amino acids.

The rearrangement uses TRBV14 and TRBJ2-7, with a weak D call TRBD2 (7 bases). Germline CDR1 reads SGHDN; CDR2 reads FVKESK. The CDR3 has 20 residues. V was clipped by 3 bases and J by 7 bases, with 34 bases between them. The chain's CDR3 is CASSHGDGGGGTITRGEQYF. CDR3 nucleotide sequence: TGTGCCAGCAGCCACGGGGACGGCGGGGGCGGGACAATCACAAGGGGGGAGCAGTACTTC.

V gene TRBV19 combines with J gene TRBJ1-6, with TRBD1 matching 7 bases. The CDR3 runs to 17 residues. After removal of 4 bases from V and 8 bases from J, the junction contained 14 bases not matched to a gene. Germline V lookup: CDR1 LNHDA, CDR2 SQIVND (reference sequence). The CDR3 spells CASSNLLTGVVDSPLHF. Here the CDR3 DNA reads TGTGCCAGTAGTAACCTACTAACAGGGGTCGTGGATTCACCCCTCCACTTT.

The chain uses TRBV5-4 and TRBJ2-5; 9 nucleotides align to TRBD1. In germline, CDR1 is SGHNT, CDR2 YYREEE (reference sequence). V dropped 6 bases and J dropped 2; count of bases not matched to a gene: 11. The CDR3 totals 16 residues. Written as DNA, the CDR3 is TGTGCCAGCACCTATGGACAGGGGTTTGTTCAAGAGACCCAGTACTTC. It yields the protein CASTYGQGFVQETQYF.

The chain links TRBV7-2 to TRBJ1-4; no firm D call. Germline loops: CDR1 SGHTA, CDR2 FQGNSA. The CDR3 has 13 residues. Trimming took 1 base from V and 8 from J, leaving 8 bases between them. The CDR3 protein is CASSLGPEEKLFF. The DNA for the CDR3 is TGTGCCAGCAGCTTAGGGCCAGAGGAAAAACTGTTTTTT.

The chain couples TRBV11-3 to TRBJ2-6; D gene ambiguous. Trimming pared 3 bases from V and 6 bases from J, leaving 3 bases between. The CDR3 has 12 residues. Germline V gives CDR1 SGHNT, CDR2 YENEEA. The CDR3 protein is CASSFLANVLTF. The CDR3 DNA is TGTGCCAGCAGCTTTTTGGCCAACGTCCTGACTTTC.

V and J are TRBV28 and TRBJ1-5; D remains unclear. The CDR3 runs 14 residues. V dropped 3 bases and J dropped 4 bases, with 10 bases sitting between them. Germline V CDR1 and CDR2: MDHEN, SYDVKM. The CDR3 coding sequence is TGTGCCAGCAGTTTCCTAGGTATTAATCAGCCCCAGCATTTT. Translation: CASSFLGINQPQHF.

The chain is built from TRBV28 and TRBJ2-7, with D hard to call. The V and J ends lost 7 bases and 0 bases respectively, with 13 bases between them. The CDR3 runs to 14 residues. Germline V gene sequence: CDR1 MDHEN, CDR2 SYDVKM. CDR3 nucleotide sequence: TGTGCCAGCATAGGGTACCCAAGCTCCTACGAGCAGTACTTC. Its translation is CASIGYPSSYEQYF. Complete variable domain (other parts from reference TRBV28 and TRBJ2-7): DVKVTQSSRYLVKRTGEKVFLECVQDMDHENMFWYRQDPGLGLRLIYFSYDVKMKEKGDIPEGYSVSREKKERFSLILESASTNQTSMYLCASIGYPSSYEQYFGPGTRLTVT.

Only one count was recorded for this clone. The rearrangement uses TRBV5-1 and TRBJ1-1; D perhaps matches TRBD1 (6 bases). The CDR3 loop spans 13 amino acids. CDR1 and CDR2 (germline): SGHRS, YFSETQ. V was cut by 0 bases and J by 3 bases, with 6 bases left in between. The CDR3: CASSLDRDTEAFF. The CDR3 bases are TGCGCCAGCAGCTTGGACAGGGACACTGAAGCTTTCTTT.

This chain uses TRBV7-9 with TRBJ1-1; a possible D gene is TRBD1 (5 bases). Germline V gives CDR1 SEHNR, CDR2 FQNEAQ (reference sequence). The CDR3 has 12 residues. V was clipped by 1 base and J by 7 bases, with 7 bases between them. The CDR3 reads CASSLGGDEAFF. The CDR3, as DNA: TGTGCCAGCAGCTTAGGGGGGGATGAAGCTTTCTTT.

In DNA form, the CDR3 reads TGTGCCAGCAGTGAACAGGGTGCGCCAGATACGCAGTATTTT. This codes for CASSEQGAPDTQYF. This chain joins TRBV6-1 and TRBJ2-3; possibly TRBD1 for D (5 bases). The CDR3 consists of 14 residues. V lost 2 bases and J 4 bases, leaving 10 bases between the germline ends. Germline CDR1 MNHNS, CDR2 SASEGT.